Listed below are T cell receptor beta chains from one sample, sequenced in a study of CXCR3-negative and CXCR3-positive naive CD8 T cells. TCRdb reprocessed the 5' RACE reads and stores each CDR3 protein as one record, lacking DNA. The sample has some 110,000 distinct CDR3 sequences; the top ten hold roughly 0.38%. The sample taken for sequencing was naive CXCR3+ CD8+ T cells from blood. Receptors were obtained from a human donor in good health. Some clones in this sample may be carry-over from other donors' samples. The CDR3 runs from the conserved cysteine through the conserved F or W. The order of the fields is CDR3 length, V gene, J gene, CDR3 protein.

length: 13
V: TRBV10-3
J: TRBJ2-7
CDR3: CAITEAGVYEQCF

length: 15
V: TRBV4-3
J: TRBJ1-2
CDR3: CASSQDRETNYGYTF

length: 13
V: TRBV20-1
J: TRBJ1-1
CDR3: CSEDGDMNTEAFF

length: 17
V: TRBV7-2
J: TRBJ2-2
CDR3: CASSSPLTPTDTGELFF

length: 16
V: TRBV29-1
J: TRBJ2-1
CDR3: CSTQGGGYDSYNEQFF

length: 16
V: TRBV12-3/TRBV12-4
J: TRBJ2-1
CDR3: CASSPGGGGPLYEQFF

length: 16
V: TRBV12-5
J: TRBJ2-2
CDR3: CASGPSLVALTGELFF

length: 13
V: TRBV5-4
J: TRBJ2-7
CDR3: CASSLKGGYEQYF

length: 15
V: TRBV7-2
J: TRBJ2-3
CDR3: CASSLVLAGTDTQYF

length: 14
V: TRBV6-2/TRBV6-3
J: TRBJ2-3
CDR3: CASNWGTSTDTQYF